The T cell receptor beta chain described here comes from a study of blood T cell repertoires in COVID-19. The overall study: Samples taken during acute and convalescent COVID-19 were collected in the United States, Italy and Spain. In each case, the material was cDNA or gDNA derived from T cells, B-cell-depleted T cells, or PBMCs.

CDR3 size: 16 residues. V trimming: 6 bases; J trimming: 8 bases; junction bases outside the gene matches: 13. Looked up from germline, CDR1 is KGHSH and CDR2 is LQKENI. Source study methods: Cell counts per sample came from amplifying reference gene primers. Generated by immunoSEQ multiplex PCR, the TCRdb table keeps only in-frame clones and is missing some. V and J calls and clone size follow that table, whereas D and trimming were derived from the DNA. Among about 91,000 clones, around 90% were seen once, and the ten largest hold approximately 5%. Material for sequencing was peripheral blood. The chain recombines TRBV18 with TRBJ1-4, with TRBD1 matching 9 bases. The sequence derives from a man aged 70-80 years with acute or convalescent COVID-19. Here the CDR3 DNA reads TGTGCCAGCTCTCCAACAGGGGGCGAGTGGCTGGAAAAACTGTTTTTT. It is translated as CASSPTGGEWLEKLFF.